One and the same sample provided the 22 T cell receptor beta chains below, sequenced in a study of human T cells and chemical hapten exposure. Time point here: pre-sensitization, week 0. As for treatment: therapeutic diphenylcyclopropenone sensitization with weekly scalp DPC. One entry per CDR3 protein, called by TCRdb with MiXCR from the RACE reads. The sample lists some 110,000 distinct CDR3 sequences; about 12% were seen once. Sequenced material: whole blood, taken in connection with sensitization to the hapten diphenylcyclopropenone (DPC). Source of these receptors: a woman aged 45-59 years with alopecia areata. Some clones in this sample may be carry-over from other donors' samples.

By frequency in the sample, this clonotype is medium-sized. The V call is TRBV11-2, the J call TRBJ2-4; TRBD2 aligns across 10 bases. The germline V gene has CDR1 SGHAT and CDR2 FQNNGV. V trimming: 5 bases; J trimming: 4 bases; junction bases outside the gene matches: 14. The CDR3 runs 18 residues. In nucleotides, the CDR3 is TGTGCCAGCAGCCGCCCGGGGCTAGCGGGAGAGGATAAAAACATTCAGTACTTC. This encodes CASSRPGLAGEDKNIQYF.

CDR3 amino acids: CASSVLAKDTGELFF. In DNA form, the CDR3 reads TGTGCCAGCAGCGTACTAGCGAAGGACACCGGGGAGCTGTTTTTT. V gene TRBV9 combines with J gene TRBJ2-2; maybe TRBD2 (6 bases). Germline loops: CDR1 SGDLS, CDR2 YYNGEE. This CDR3 is built from 15 residues. V lost 1 base and J 3 bases, leaving 10 bases between the germline ends. The full variable domain, its missing parts supplied by reference TRBV9 and TRBJ2-2, is DSGVTQTPKHLITATGQRVTLRCSPRSGDLSVYWYQQSLDQGLQFLIQYYNGEERAKGNILERFSAQQFPDLHSELNLSSLELGDSALYFCASSVLAKDTGELFFGEGSRLTVL.

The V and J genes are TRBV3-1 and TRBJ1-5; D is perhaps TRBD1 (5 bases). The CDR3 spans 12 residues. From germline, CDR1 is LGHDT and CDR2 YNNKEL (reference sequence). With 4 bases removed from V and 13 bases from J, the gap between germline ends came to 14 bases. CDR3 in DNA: TGTGCCAGCAGCCGCGGCGAAGGGGTTCAGCATTTT. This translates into CASSRGEGVQHF.

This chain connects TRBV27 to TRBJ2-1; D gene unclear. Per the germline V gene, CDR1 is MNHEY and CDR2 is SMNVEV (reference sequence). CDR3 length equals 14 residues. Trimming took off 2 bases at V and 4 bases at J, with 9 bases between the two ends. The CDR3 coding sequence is TGTGCCAGCAGTTTAAACGGAATGTACAATGAGCAGTTCTTC. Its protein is CASSLNGMYNEQFF.

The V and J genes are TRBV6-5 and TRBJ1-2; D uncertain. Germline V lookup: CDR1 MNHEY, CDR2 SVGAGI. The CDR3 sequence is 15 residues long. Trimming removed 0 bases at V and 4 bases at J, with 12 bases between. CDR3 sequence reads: CASSYSSGGFYGYTF. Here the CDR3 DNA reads TGTGCCAGCAGTTACTCTTCAGGAGGATTCTATGGCTACACCTTC.

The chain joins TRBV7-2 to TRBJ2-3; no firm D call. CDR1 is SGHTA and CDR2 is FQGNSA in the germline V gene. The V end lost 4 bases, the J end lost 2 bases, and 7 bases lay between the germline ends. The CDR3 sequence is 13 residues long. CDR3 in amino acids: CASSYNPTDTQYF. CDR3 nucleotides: TGTGCCAGCAGCTACAACCCCACAGATACGCAGTATTTT.

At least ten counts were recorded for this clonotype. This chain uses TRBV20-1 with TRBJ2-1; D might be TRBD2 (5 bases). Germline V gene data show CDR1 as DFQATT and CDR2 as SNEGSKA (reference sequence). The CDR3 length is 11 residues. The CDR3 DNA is TGCAGCGGAGGTTACTACAATGAGCAGTTCTTC. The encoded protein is CSGGYYNEQFF.

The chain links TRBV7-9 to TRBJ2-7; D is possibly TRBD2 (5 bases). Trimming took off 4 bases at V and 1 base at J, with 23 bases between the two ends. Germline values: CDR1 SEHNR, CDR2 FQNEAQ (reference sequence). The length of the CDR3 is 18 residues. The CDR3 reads CASSYTRGIETLSYEQYF. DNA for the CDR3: TGTGCCAGCAGCTACACCCGGGGTATTGAAACGCTGTCCTACGAGCAGTACTTC.

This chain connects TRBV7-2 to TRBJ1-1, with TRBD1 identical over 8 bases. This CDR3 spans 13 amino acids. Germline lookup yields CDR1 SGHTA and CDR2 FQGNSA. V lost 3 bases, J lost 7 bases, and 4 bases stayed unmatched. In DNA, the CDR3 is TGTGCCAGCAGCTTGGACAGGGTCGATGAAGCTTTCTTT. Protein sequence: CASSLDRVDEAFF.

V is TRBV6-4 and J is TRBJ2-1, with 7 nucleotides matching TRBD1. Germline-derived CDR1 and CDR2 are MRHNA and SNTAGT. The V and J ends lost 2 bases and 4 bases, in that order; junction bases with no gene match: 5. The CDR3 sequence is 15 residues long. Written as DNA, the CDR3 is TGTGCCAGCAGTGACCAACCGGGACAGTACAATGAGCAGTTCTTC. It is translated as CASSDQPGQYNEQFF.

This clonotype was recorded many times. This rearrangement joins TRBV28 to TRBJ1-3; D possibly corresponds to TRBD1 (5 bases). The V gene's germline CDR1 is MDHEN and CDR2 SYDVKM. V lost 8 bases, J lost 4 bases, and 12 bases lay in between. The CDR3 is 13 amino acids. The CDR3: CASFLGVGNTIYF. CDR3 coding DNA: TGTGCCAGCTTTCTGGGGGTAGGAAACACCATATATTTT. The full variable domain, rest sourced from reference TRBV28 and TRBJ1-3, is DVKVTQSSRYLVKRTGEKVFLECVQDMDHENMFWYRQDPGLGLRLIYFSYDVKMKEKGDIPEGYSVSREKKERFSLILESASTNQTSMYLCASFLGVGNTIYFGEGSWLTVV.

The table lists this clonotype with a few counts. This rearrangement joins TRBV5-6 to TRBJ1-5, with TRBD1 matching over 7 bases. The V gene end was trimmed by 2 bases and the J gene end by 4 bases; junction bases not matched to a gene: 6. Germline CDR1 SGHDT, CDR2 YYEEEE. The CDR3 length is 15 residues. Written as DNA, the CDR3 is TGTGCCAGCAGCTTTTGGGACAGACTAAATCAGCCCCAGCATTTT. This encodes CASSFWDRLNQPQHF.

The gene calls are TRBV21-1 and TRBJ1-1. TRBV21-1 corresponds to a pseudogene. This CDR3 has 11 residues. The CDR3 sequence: CASSKGTEAFF. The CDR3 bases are TGTGCCAGCAGCAAGGGCACTGAAGCTTTCTTT.

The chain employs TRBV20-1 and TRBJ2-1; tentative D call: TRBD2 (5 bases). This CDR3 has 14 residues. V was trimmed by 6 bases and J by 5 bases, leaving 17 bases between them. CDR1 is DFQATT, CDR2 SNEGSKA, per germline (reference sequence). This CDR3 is CSASAGGRHNEQFF. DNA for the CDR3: TGCAGTGCCTCGGCGGGCGGACGACACAATGAGCAGTTCTTC.

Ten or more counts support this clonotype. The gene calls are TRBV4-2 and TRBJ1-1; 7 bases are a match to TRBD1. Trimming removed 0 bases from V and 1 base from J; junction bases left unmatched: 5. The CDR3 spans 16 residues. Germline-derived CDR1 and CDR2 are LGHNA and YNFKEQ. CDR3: CASSQERQGANTEAFF. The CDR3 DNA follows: TGTGCCAGCAGCCAAGAAAGACAGGGTGCGAACACTGAAGCTTTCTTT.

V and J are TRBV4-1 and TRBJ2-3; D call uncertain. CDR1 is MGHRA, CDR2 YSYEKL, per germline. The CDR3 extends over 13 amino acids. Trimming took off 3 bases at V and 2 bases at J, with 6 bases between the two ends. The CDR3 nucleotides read TGCGCCAGCAGCCATATTCACACAGATACGCAGTATTTT. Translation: CASSHIHTDTQYF.

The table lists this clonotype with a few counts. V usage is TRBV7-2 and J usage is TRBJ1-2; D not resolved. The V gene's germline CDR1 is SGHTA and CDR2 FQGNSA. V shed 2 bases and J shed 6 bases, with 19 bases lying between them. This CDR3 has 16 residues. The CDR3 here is CASSLTNGPGADGYTF. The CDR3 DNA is TGTGCCAGCAGCTTAACAAACGGGCCAGGCGCAGATGGCTACACCTTC.

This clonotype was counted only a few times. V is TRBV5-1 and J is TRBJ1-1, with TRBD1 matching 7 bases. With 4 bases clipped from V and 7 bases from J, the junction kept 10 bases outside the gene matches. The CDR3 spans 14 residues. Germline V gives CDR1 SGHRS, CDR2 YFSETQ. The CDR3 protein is CASSARDSGVEAFF. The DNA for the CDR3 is TGCGCCAGCAGCGCCCGGGACAGTGGAGTTGAAGCTTTCTTT.

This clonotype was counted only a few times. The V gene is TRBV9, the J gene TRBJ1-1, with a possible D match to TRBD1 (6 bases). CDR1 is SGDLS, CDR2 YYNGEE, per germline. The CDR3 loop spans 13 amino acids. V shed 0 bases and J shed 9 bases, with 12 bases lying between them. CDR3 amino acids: CASSVARGGKAFF. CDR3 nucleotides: TGTGCCAGCAGCGTAGCCAGGGGAGGTAAAGCTTTCTTT.

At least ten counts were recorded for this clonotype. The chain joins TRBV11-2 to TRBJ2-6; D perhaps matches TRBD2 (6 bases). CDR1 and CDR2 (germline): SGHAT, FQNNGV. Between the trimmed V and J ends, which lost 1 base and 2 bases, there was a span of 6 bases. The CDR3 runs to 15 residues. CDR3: CASSLGRAGANVLTF. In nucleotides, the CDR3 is TGTGCCAGCAGCTTAGGGAGGGCTGGGGCCAACGTCCTGACTTTC. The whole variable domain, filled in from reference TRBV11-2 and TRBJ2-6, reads EAGVAQSPRYKIIEKRQSVAFWCNPISGHATLYWYQQILGQGPKLLIQFQNNGVVDDSQLPKDRFSAERLKGVDSTLKIQPAKLEDSAVYLCASSLGRAGANVLTFGAGSRLTVL.

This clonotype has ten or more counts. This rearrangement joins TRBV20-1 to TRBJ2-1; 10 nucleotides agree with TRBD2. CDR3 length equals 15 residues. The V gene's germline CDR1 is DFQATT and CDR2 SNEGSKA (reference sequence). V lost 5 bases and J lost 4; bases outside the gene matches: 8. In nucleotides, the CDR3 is TGCAGTGCTGCCAGGAGCGGGGGGGCTTACAATGAGCAGTTCTTC. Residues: CSAARSGGAYNEQFF.

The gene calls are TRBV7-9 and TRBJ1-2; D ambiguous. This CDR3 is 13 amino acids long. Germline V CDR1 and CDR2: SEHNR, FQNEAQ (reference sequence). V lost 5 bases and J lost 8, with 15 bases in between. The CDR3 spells CASSPSGSQGYTF. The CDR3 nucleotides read TGTGCCAGCAGCCCTTCCGGCAGTCAAGGCTACACCTTC.